Listed below are T cell receptor beta chains from one sample, sequenced in a study of cytomegalovirus exposure and HLA in healthy donors. TCRdb's copy holds only in-frame clones and misses some; the assay was immunoSEQ multiplex PCR. Of 100,000 to 120,000 clones detected, 86% appear once; the ten largest clones hold 4%. The sequencing sample was made of PBMCs. These receptors originate from a woman aged 18-35 years in good health and CMV-seropositive. Both conserved end residues are part of each CDR3. Fields, in order: J gene, V gene, D gene, CDR3 protein. A D gene is named only where the DNA matches it firmly.

>TRBJ2-7|TRBV5-1|-
CASSPLTGEPYEQYF
>TRBJ2-7|TRBV11-3|-
CASSLRTSPYEQYF
>TRBJ2-7|TRBV4-1|TRBD2
CASSQPGGAPYEQYF
>TRBJ2-7|TRBV5-6|-
CASSPGSDEQYF
>TRBJ1-2|TRBV2|-
CASSEEPEGLYGYTF
>TRBJ1-4|TRBV4-1|-
CASSQDPGKLGKLFF
>TRBJ1-4|TRBV5-1|TRBD1
CASSLGDRGTNEKLFF
>TRBJ2-7|TRBV7-8|TRBD1
CASSLWRGGQGSPYEQYF
>TRBJ2-3|TRBV27|TRBD1
CASSSLQGETDTQYF
>TRBJ1-5|TRBV19|-
CASRPPGGVGNQPQHF
>TRBJ2-2|TRBV7-2|-
CASSLAGPGELFF
>TRBJ1-1|TRBV18|-
CASSGTQNTEAFF
>TRBJ1-3|TRBV19|-
CASSLVGLSGNTIYF
>TRBJ2-7|TRBV11-2|TRBD2
CASSLSLAGDDEQYF
>TRBJ2-3|TRBV14|TRBD2
CASSRWRGVPGLAFDTDTQYF
>TRBJ1-1|TRBV7-9|TRBD1
CASRRTGLNTEAFF